The 23 T cell receptor beta chains listed next were all sequenced from one sample in a study of blood T cell repertoires in COVID-19. Some clones are missing from TCRdb's copy, which holds only in-frame ones; the method was immunoSEQ multiplex PCR. The table has some 190,000 clones, roughly 90% seen once. The material sequenced was peripheral blood. The origin of the receptors is a middle-aged woman who had recovered from COVID-19.

The V and J genes are TRBV13 and TRBJ1-5; D possibly corresponds to TRBD1 (6 bases). The CDR3 spans 14 residues. Germline V gene lookup returns CDR1 PRHDT and CDR2 FYEKMQ (reference sequence). V shed 5 bases and J shed 3 bases, with 11 bases lying between them. The CDR3 nucleotides are TGTGCCAGCAGCACGGGACAAGTCAATCAGCCCCAGCATTTT. Its protein product is CASSTGQVNQPQHF.

The rearrangement links TRBV14 to TRBJ2-7; D is unresolved. V was pared by 6 bases and J by 6 bases, with 18 bases between. The CDR3 is 14 residues long. Germline V gives CDR1 SGHDN, CDR2 FVKESK. The CDR3 region is CASSLTSTLSEQYF. The CDR3 DNA sequence: TGTGCCAGCAGTCTGACATCCACTCTGTCCGAGCAGTACTTC.

The gene calls are TRBV7-2 and TRBJ2-5; possible D gene TRBD2, 7 bases. The CDR3 is 14 residues long. The V and J ends lost 5 bases and 1 base respectively, with 11 bases between them. CDR1 is SGHTA, CDR2 FQGNSA, per germline. CDR3 sequence: CASSLRGAQETQYF. In DNA form, the CDR3 reads TGTGCCAGCAGCCTTCGGGGGGCCCAAGAGACCCAGTACTTC.

The J gene is TRBJ2-3, the V gene TRBV24-1; D unclear. The CDR3 consists of 15 residues. The V and J ends lost 9 bases and 0 bases respectively, with 15 bases between them. In germline, CDR1 is KGHDR, CDR2 SFDVKD. The CDR3: CATQPTTTSTDTQYF. The CDR3 nucleotides read TGTGCCACCCAACCTACTACAACTAGCACAGATACGCAGTATTTT.

The chain joins TRBV14 to TRBJ1-1; D is possibly TRBD1 (6 bases). CDR3 length equals 14 residues. Between the trimmed V and J ends, which lost 4 bases and 0 bases, there was a span of 9 bases. Germline CDR1 SGHDN, CDR2 FVKESK. CDR3 in amino acids: CASSRTVMNTEAFF. The CDR3 region has the DNA TGTGCCAGCAGCCGGACAGTCATGAACACTGAAGCTTTCTTT.

V is TRBV18 and J is TRBJ2-5; D uncertain. V was clipped by 6 bases and J by 1 base, with 15 bases between them. The length of the CDR3 is 15 residues. The germline V gene encodes CDR1 KGHSH and CDR2 LQKENI. Here the CDR3 reads CASSLGPASQETQYF. The CDR3 nucleotides are TGTGCCAGCTCCTTGGGTCCAGCGTCCCAAGAGACCCAGTACTTC.

The chain recombines TRBV9 with TRBJ2-7, with TRBD2 as a possible D gene (5 bases). There are 14 residues in the CDR3. V was cut by 0 bases and J by 0 bases, with 7 bases left in between. Germline CDR1 reads SGDLS; CDR2 reads YYNGEE. The DNA of the CDR3 is TGTGCCAGCAGCGTAGCTACTAGCTCCTACGAGCAGTACTTC. This codes for CASSVATSSYEQYF.

The gene calls are TRBV7-8 and TRBJ1-3; no definite D call. Between the trimmed V and J ends, which lost 1 base and 0 bases, there was a span of 10 bases. Per germline, CDR1 SGHVS and CDR2 FQNEAQ. This CDR3 contains 16 residues. This CDR3 reads CASSLGGISSGNTIYF. DNA of the CDR3: TGTGCCAGCAGCTTAGGTGGCATATCCTCTGGAAACACCATATATTTT.

This chain connects TRBV28 to TRBJ1-1, with a tentative D call TRBD1 (6 bases). The CDR3 spans 15 residues. V shed 1 base and J shed 4 bases, with 13 bases lying between them. Germline values: CDR1 MDHEN, CDR2 SYDVKM. The CDR3 spells CASSLFGQGGTEAFF. DNA for the CDR3: TGTGCCAGCAGTTTATTCGGCCAAGGGGGCACTGAAGCTTTCTTT.

This sequence joins TRBV7-9 and TRBJ2-5, with 10 bases lining up with TRBD2. With 5 bases clipped from V and 5 bases from J, the junction kept 17 bases outside the gene matches. CDR3 size: 18 residues. Germline assignment: CDR1 SEHNR and CDR2 FQNEAQ (reference sequence). The CDR3 DNA sequence: TGTGCCAGCAGCCCCACGGCCCTGAAGCGGGAGGGCCCTGAGACCCAGTACTTC. It translates to CASSPTALKREGPETQYF. Using reference TRBV7-9 and TRBJ2-5 for the parts outside the CDR3, the full variable domain is DTGVSQNPRHKITKRGQNVTFRCDPISEHNRLYWYRQTLGQGPEFLTYFQNEAQLEKSRLLSDRFSAERPKGSFSTLEIQRTEQGDSAMYLCASSPTALKREGPETQYFGPGTRLLVL.

The CDR3 protein is CASSSTLGTGELFF. In DNA, the CDR3 is TGTGCCAGCAGCTCGACTCTAGGCACCGGGGAGCTGTTTTTT. The rearrangement uses TRBV7-9 and TRBJ2-2; D not resolved. The CDR3 covers 14 residues. Trimming removed 4 bases from V and 4 bases from J, with 10 bases in between. Germline-derived CDR1 and CDR2 are SEHNR and FQNEAQ (reference sequence). The full variable domain, completed using reference TRBV7-9 and TRBJ2-2, is DTGVSQNPRHKITKRGQNVTFRCDPISEHNRLYWYRQTLGQGPEFLTYFQNEAQLEKSRLLSDRFSAERPKGSFSTLEIQRTEQGDSAMYLCASSSTLGTGELFFGEGSRLTVL.

The chain is built from TRBV11-1 and TRBJ1-4; 7 positions agree with TRBD1. Germline lookup yields CDR1 SGHAT and CDR2 FQDESV (reference sequence). The CDR3 is 14 residues long. V lost 4 bases, J lost 4 bases, and 3 bases stayed unmatched. This CDR3 is CASSSQGNNEKLFF. CDR3 in DNA: TGTGCCAGCAGCTCACAGGGGAATAATGAAAAACTGTTTTTT.

About this clone: One junction end does not reproduce the germline sequence, and a read error may be involved. This chain uses TRBV12-3 or TRBV12-4 with TRBJ1-2, with D possibly TRBD1 on 6 matching bases. This CDR3 spans 13 amino acids. As DNA, the CDR3 is TGTGCCAGCAGGTTCCGGGCACAGGGTGGCTGCACCTTC. Its translation: CASRFRAQGGCTF.

This clone was recorded only once. This rearrangement joins TRBV6-1 to TRBJ1-5, with D possibly matching TRBD1 (6 bases). Germline V lookup: CDR1 MNHNS, CDR2 SASEGT. The CDR3 sequence is 20 residues long. V was cut by 2 bases and J by 2 bases, with 25 bases left in between. The CDR3 sequence: CASSEWTQGWVSHGNQPQHF. The CDR3 bases are TGTGCCAGCAGTGAATGGACACAGGGTTGGGTTTCTCACGGCAATCAGCCCCAGCATTTT.

The chain has TRBV19 and TRBJ2-7; 7 nucleotides align to TRBD2. The CDR3 runs to 14 residues. The germline V gene encodes CDR1 LNHDA and CDR2 SQIVND (reference sequence). V gave up 4 bases and J gave up 3 bases; unmatched junction bases: 6. Here the CDR3 reads CASSSAGDIYEQYF. For the CDR3, the DNA is TGTGCCAGTAGTAGCGCGGGAGATATCTACGAGCAGTACTTC. The variable domain in full, completed from reference TRBV19 and TRBJ2-7, reads DGGITQSPKYLFRKEGQNVTLSCEQNLNHDAMYWYRQDPGQGLRLIYYSQIVNDFQKGDIAEGYSVSREKKESFPLTVTSAQKNPTAFYLCASSSAGDIYEQYFGPGTRLTVT.

This clone was counted only a few times. The CDR3 spells CASSQAGNLFSYEQYF. In DNA form, the CDR3 reads TGTGCCAGCAGCCAGGCCGGGAACCTCTTCTCCTACGAGCAGTACTTC. The chain joins TRBV14 to TRBJ2-7; TRBD2 is a possible D gene (5 bases). V was pared by 3 bases and J by 0 bases, with 15 bases between. This CDR3 has 16 amino acids. Per germline, CDR1 SGHDN and CDR2 FVKESK.

This sequence joins TRBV6-5 and TRBJ2-1; D ambiguous. V was trimmed by 10 bases and J by 0 bases, leaving 10 bases between them. CDR3 length: 13 residues. The germline gives CDR1 MNHEY, CDR2 SVGAGI. The chain's CDR3 is CATRSSSYNEQFF. DNA of the CDR3: TGTGCCACCCGCTCGAGCTCCTACAATGAGCAGTTCTTC.

The chain joins TRBV2 to TRBJ2-7; D is perhaps TRBD1 (5 bases). Trimming pared 4 bases from V and 3 bases from J, leaving 7 bases between. The CDR3 sequence is 12 residues long. Per the germline V gene, CDR1 is SNHLY and CDR2 is FYNNEI. This CDR3 is CASSGTNYEQYF. The CDR3 nucleotides are TGTGCCAGCAGTGGGACAAACTACGAGCAGTACTTC.

CDR3 sequence reads: CASSTSGAKNSYEQYF. In DNA, the CDR3 is TGTGCCAGCAGCACATCAGGCGCCAAAAACTCCTACGAGCAGTACTTC. The chain uses TRBV7-2 and TRBJ2-7; D not resolved. The CDR3 runs to 16 residues. The V end lost 5 bases, the J end lost 0 bases, and 17 bases lay between the germline ends. Germline assignment: CDR1 SGHTA and CDR2 FQGNSA. Drawing the rest from reference TRBV7-2 and TRBJ2-7, the complete variable domain is GAGVSQSPSNKVTEKGKDVELRCDPISGHTALYWYRQSLGQGLEFLIYFQGNSAPDKSGLPSDRFSAERTGGSVSTLTIQRTQQEDSAVYLCASSTSGAKNSYEQYFGPGTRLTVT.

This chain links TRBV6-5 with TRBJ1-2; possible D gene TRBD1, 5 bases. V lost 7 bases to trimming and J lost 4 bases, with 13 bases between them. The CDR3 runs to 13 residues. From germline, CDR1 is MNHEY and CDR2 SVGAGI. CDR3 sequence reads: CASNRTPPYGYTF. The CDR3 DNA follows: TGTGCCAGCAACCGGACACCCCCCTATGGCTACACCTTC.

CDR3 loop: CASSFWGGYMNTEAFF. For the CDR3, the DNA is TGTGCCAGCAGCTTTTGGGGGGGGTACATGAACACTGAAGCTTTCTTT. This chain joins TRBV7-8 and TRBJ1-1, with D perhaps matching TRBD1 (5 bases). V lost 3 bases and J lost 0, with 14 bases in between. The CDR3 is made up of 16 amino acids. Germline V lookup: CDR1 SGHVS, CDR2 FQNEAQ.

V usage is TRBV11-3 and J usage is TRBJ2-3, with 7 bases that match TRBD1. This CDR3 is built from 13 residues. Unmatched junction bases numbered 8, after V lost 1 base and J lost 13 bases. Germline CDR1 is SGHNT and CDR2 is YENEEA. The CDR3 loop reads CASSLGTGASEYF. The DNA for the CDR3 is TGTGCCAGCAGCTTAGGAACAGGGGCCAGCGAGTATTTT.

V usage is TRBV4-3 and J usage is TRBJ2-7, with 11 bases identical to TRBD2. V lost 0 bases to trimming and J lost 5 bases; unmatched junction nucleotides: 15. CDR3 length: 19 residues. Germline assignment: CDR1 LGHNA and CDR2 YSLEER. The CDR3 DNA reads TGCGCCAGCAGCCAAGACCTGCCGAATAGCGGGAGGGCCAGAAACGAGCAGTACTTC. It yields the protein CASSQDLPNSGRARNEQYF.